These T cell receptor beta chains were read from a single sample in a study of blood T cell repertoires in COVID-19. Here immunoSEQ multiplex PCR was the method, and the copy in TCRdb shows in-frame clones only, minus some. The table lists about 270,000 clones, 90% of them singletons. Sequencing was performed on PBMCs or T cells enriched from blood (not recorded which). The receptors were sampled from a woman in her thirties with acute COVID-19. Both conserved end residues are trimmed from each CDR3.

V	J	CDR3
TRBV5-1	TRBJ1-4	ASSASSGATNEKLF
TRBV28	TRBJ2-3	ASSSIFFRGTSTDTQY
TRBV7-9	TRBJ2-5	ASSSPGLQETQY
TRBV19	TRBJ1-4	ASSISQGTNEKLF
TRBV27	TRBJ2-3	ASSVTYWTSTDTQY
TRBV13	TRBJ2-7	ASSPMGDRGLEQY
TRBV9	TRBJ2-1	ASSVAGQSSYNEQF
TRBV23-1	TRBJ1-2	ASTRATGNANYGYT
TRBV9	TRBJ2-1	ASSPQPRGGTYNEQF
TRBV4-1	TRBJ1-2	ASSQSGTGRSGYT
TRBV2	TRBJ1-5	ASSARRGFNQPQH
TRBV28	TRBJ1-5	ASSLPPGGSNQPQH
TRBV6-6	TRBJ1-1	ASSHPGVTEAF
TRBV2	TRBJ2-3	ASRGQSHSTDTQY
TRBV29-1	TRBJ2-3	SARTDLTDTQY
TRBV7-2	TRBJ2-7	ASSPGLAGRYEQY
TRBV28	TRBJ1-4	ASSTNRDPNEKLF
TRBV5-6	TRBJ1-1	ASSPSGADTEAF
TRBV5-5	TRBJ2-2	ASSSSVTGELF
TRBV27	TRBJ1-2	ASGDGTGLTSAGGYT
TRBV6-1	TRBJ2-2	ASSERLTNTGELF
TRBV7-3	TRBJ2-2	ASSSLQPIWAGLWDTGELF
TRBV6-2/TRBV6-3	TRBJ2-6	ASSYLGVFGVSGANVLT
TRBV28	TRBJ1-1	ASSPSDRNTEAF
TRBV12-3/TRBV12-4	TRBJ2-7	ASSLIGYEQY
TRBV7-3	TRBJ2-4	ASSLTPEKNIQY
TRBV7-2	TRBJ1-5	ASSLASYSNQPQH
TRBV2	TRBJ1-2	ASRYTGDGYT
TRBV19	TRBJ1-5	ASSTGQPNQPQH
TRBV29-1	TRBJ1-1	SVTGSRSDTEAF